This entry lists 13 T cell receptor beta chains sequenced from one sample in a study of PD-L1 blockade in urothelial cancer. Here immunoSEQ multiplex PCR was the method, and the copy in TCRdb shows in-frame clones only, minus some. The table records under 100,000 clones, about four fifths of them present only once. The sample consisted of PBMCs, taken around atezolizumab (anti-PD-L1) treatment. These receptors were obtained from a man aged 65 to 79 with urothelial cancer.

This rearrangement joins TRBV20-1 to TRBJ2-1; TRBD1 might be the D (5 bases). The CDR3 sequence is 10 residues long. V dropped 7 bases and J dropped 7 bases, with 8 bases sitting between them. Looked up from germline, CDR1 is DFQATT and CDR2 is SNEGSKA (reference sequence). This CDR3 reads CSVPGNEQFF. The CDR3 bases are TGCAGTGTCCCAGGGAATGAGCAGTTCTTC.

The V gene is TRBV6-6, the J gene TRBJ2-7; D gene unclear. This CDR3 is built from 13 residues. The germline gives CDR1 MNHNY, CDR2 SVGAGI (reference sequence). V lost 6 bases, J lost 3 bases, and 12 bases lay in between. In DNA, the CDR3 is TGTGCCAGCAGAATGACTGGCCTCTACGAGCAGTACTTC. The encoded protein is CASRMTGLYEQYF.

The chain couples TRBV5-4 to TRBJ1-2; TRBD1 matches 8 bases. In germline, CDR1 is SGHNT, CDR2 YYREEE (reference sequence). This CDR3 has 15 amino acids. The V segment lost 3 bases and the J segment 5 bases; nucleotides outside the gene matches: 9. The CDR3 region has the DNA TGTGCCAGCAGCTATGGGACAGGCGGTCCTTATGGCTACACCTTC. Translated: CASSYGTGGPYGYTF. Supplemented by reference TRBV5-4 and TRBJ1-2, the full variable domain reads ETGVTQSPTHLIKTRGQQVTLRCSSQSGHNTVSWYQQALGQGPQFIFQYYREEENGRGNFPPRFSGLQFPNYSSELNVNALELDDSALYLCASSYGTGGPYGYTFGSGTRLTVV.

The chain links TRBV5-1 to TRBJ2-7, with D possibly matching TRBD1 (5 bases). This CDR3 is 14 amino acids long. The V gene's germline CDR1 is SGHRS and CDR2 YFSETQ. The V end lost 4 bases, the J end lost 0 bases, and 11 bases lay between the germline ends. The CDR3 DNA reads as TGCGCCAGCAGCAGGACACCAAGCTCCTACGAGCAGTACTTC. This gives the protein CASSRTPSSYEQYF.

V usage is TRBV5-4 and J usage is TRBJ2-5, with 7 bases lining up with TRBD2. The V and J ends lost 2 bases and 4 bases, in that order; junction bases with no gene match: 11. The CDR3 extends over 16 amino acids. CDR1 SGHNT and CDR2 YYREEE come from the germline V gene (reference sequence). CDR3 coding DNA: TGTGCCAGCAGCTTTGAGGGAGGGAACCCTCCAGAGACCCAGTACTTC. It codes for CASSFEGGNPPETQYF.

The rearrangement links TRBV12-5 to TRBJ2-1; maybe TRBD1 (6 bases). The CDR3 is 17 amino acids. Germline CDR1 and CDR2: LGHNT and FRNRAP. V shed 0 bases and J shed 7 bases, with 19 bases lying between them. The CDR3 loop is CASGLVKGTREHNEQFF. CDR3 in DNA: TGTGCTAGTGGTTTGGTAAAAGGGACAAGGGAGCATAATGAGCAGTTCTTC.

The CDR3 bases are TGTGCCAGCAGCCCCGGACAGGGGAACAGTCAGCCCCAGCATTTT. Encoded protein: CASSPGQGNSQPQHF. This sequence joins TRBV7-2 and TRBJ1-5, with 9 bases identical to TRBD1. Germline CDR1 and CDR2: SGHTA and FQGNSA. J was trimmed by 6 bases and V by 5 bases; bases with no gene match: 8. This CDR3 is 15 amino acids long.

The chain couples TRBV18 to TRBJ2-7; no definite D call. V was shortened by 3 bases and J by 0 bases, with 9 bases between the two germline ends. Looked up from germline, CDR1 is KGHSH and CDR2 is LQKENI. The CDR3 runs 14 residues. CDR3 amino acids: CASSPLTNSYEQYF. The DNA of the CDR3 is TGTGCCAGCTCACCGCTGACAAACTCCTACGAGCAGTACTTC.

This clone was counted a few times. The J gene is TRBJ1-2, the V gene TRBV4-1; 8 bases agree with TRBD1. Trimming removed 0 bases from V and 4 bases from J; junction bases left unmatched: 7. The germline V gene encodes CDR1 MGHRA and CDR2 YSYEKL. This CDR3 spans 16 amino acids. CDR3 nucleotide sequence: TGCGCCAGCAGCCAAGATATGACAGGGGTCCCCTATGGCTACACCTTC. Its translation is CASSQDMTGVPYGYTF.

CDR3 nucleotide sequence: TGTGCCAGCAGCCCTGACAGTCTAACCTCTGGAAACACCATATATTTT. Translation: CASSPDSLTSGNTIYF. This chain links TRBV7-9 with TRBJ1-3, with D tentatively TRBD1 (5 bases). This CDR3 comprises 16 residues. CDR1 and CDR2 (germline): SEHNR, FQNEAQ (reference sequence). V lost 5 bases, J lost 0 bases, and 14 bases lay in between. Complete variable domain (other parts from reference TRBV7-9 and TRBJ1-3): DTGVSQNPRHKITKRGQNVTFRCDPISEHNRLYWYRQTLGQGPEFLTYFQNEAQLEKSRLLSDRFSAERPKGSFSTLEIQRTEQGDSAMYLCASSPDSLTSGNTIYFGEGSWLTVV.

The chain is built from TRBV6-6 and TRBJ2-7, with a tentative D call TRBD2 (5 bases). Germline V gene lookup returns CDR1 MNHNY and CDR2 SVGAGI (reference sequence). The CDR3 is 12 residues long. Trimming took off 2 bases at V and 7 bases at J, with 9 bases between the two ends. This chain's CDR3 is CASSYRESEQYF. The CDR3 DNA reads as TGTGCCAGCAGTTACAGGGAGAGTGAGCAGTACTTC.

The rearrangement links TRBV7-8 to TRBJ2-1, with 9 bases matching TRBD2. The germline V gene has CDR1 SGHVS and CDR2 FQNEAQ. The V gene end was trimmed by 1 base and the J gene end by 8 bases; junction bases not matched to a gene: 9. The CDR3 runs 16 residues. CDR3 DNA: TGTGCCAGCAGCTTAGTCTTGTTGCGGGGGGGCCATGAGCAGTTCTTC. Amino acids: CASSLVLLRGGHEQFF.

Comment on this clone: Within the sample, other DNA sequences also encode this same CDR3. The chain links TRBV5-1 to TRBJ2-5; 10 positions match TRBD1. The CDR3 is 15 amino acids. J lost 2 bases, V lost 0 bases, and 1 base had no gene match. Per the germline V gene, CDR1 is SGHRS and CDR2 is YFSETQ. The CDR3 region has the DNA TGCGCCAGCAGCTTGGGGACAGGGGGGCAAGAGACCCAGTACTTC. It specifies CASSLGTGGQETQYF.